This T cell receptor (beta chain) was documented in a study of T-cell memory formation after mild COVID-19. TCRdb re-derived calls from the 5' RACE reads in MiXCR, one entry per CDR3 protein. There are more than 350,000 distinct CDR3 sequences in the sample; over 20% occur only once, and roughly an eighth lies in the top ten. This CDR3 region has 8 residues. CDR1 LNHNV and CDR2 YYDKDF come from the germline V gene (reference sequence). Note on this clonotype: An end of the junction does not agree with germline; a read error may underlie this.

The source is an adult woman who had mild COVID-19 (a few samples of this study predate the infection). Cell type and time point are not known. The chain links TRBV15 to TRBJ2-1; D is undetermined. Sequenced input: PBMCs or a T cell subset sorted from them (not recorded which). The CDR3 bases are TGTGCCACCAGCAGAGAACCCTTC. This gives the protein CATSREPF.